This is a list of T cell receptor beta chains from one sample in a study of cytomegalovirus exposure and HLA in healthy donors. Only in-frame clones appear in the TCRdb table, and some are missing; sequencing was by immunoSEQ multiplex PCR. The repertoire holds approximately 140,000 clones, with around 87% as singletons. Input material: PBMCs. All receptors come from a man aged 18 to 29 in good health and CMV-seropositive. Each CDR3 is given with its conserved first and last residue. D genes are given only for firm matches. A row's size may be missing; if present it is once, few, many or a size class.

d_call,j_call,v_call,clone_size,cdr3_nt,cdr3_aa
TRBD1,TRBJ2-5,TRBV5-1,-,TGCGCCAGCCTTGCGTGGCCCGACAGGGAAGAGACCCAGTACTTC,CASLAWPDREETQYF
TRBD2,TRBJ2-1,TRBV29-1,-,TGCAGCGTTGGGCTAGCGGGAGTTCTTGAGCAGTTCTTC,CSVGLAGVLEQFF
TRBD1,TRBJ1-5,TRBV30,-,TGTGCCTGGAGTGGGGACAGTCCGGGCAATCAGCCCCAGCATTTT,CAWSGDSPGNQPQHF
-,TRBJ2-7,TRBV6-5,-,TGTGCCAGCAGACTCCATTACGAGCAGTACTTC,CASRLHYEQYF
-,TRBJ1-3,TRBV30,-,TGTGCCTGGAGTCACCGGGTTGACACCATATATTTT,CAWSHRVDTIYF
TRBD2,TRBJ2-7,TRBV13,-,TGTGCCAGCAGCTTATGGGCTAGCGGCTACGAGCAGTACTTC,CASSLWASGYEQYF
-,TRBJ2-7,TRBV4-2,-,TGTGCCAGCAGCCAAGAAAGCCCCAGATTTAAGCAGGGGGAGCAGTACTTC,CASSQESPRFKQGEQYF
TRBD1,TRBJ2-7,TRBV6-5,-,TGTGCCAGCAGACCGGACAGGGTAGGCGAGCAGTACTTC,CASRPDRVGEQYF
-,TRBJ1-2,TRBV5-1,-,TGCGCCAGCAGCTTATCTGGAGATAACTATGGCTACACCTTC,CASSLSGDNYGYTF
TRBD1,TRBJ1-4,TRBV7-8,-,TGTGCCAGCAGCGGACGGACAGGGCCTTATGAAAAACTGTTTTTT,CASSGRTGPYEKLFF
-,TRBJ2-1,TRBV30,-,TGTGCCTGGAGGTTGAGGTCCTACAATGAGCAGTTCTTC,CAWRLRSYNEQFF
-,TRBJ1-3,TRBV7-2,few,TGTGCCAGCAGCGAGGGACTGAACTCTGGAAACACCATATATTTT,CASSEGLNSGNTIYF
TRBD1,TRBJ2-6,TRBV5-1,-,TGCGCCAGCAGCTTGGCCCCAGGGGGAGAGTCTGGGGCCAACGTCCTGACTTTC,CASSLAPGGESGANVLTF
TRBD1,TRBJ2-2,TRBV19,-,TGTGCCAGTGGGACAGGGAGGGGCACCGGGGAGCTGTTTTTT,CASGTGRGTGELFF
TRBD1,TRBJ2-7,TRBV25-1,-,TGTGCCGCAGGGGGTGTCGGGTCCTACGAGCAGTACTTC,CAAGGVGSYEQYF
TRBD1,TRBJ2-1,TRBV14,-,TGTGCCAGCAGCCAATTACAGGGGGCGCGGAGGGATGAGCAGTTCTTC,CASSQLQGARRDEQFF
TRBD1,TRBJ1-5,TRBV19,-,TGTGCCAGTAGGCCGACAGGGGCCGGCAATCAGCCCCAGCATTTT,CASRPTGAGNQPQHF
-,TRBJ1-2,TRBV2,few,TGTGCCAGCAGTATATCGTCGGGGACTAACTATGGCTACACCTTC,CASSISSGTNYGYTF
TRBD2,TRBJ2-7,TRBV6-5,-,TGTGCCAGCAGCCACAGCGGACTAGCGAACTACGAGCAGTACTTC,CASSHSGLANYEQYF
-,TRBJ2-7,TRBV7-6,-,TGTGCCAGCAGCTCGACCCGGGGGGAGCAGTACTTC,CASSSTRGEQYF